The 17 T cell receptor beta chains given below trace back to one sample, sequenced in a study of blood T cells in healthy people across ages. For the second PCR, which ran for about 6 to 11 cycles, a sample-barcoded 5' primer and a J-beta primer mix were used. One entry per CDR3 protein, called by TCRdb with MiXCR from the 5' RACE reads. The table lists about 1.1 million distinct CDR3 sequences, approximately 38% of them singletons. The sample taken for sequencing was blood. All receptors derive from a man in his late teens or twenties in good health.

This clonotype was seen a few times. One junction end does not reproduce the germline sequence, and a read error may be involved. The gene calls are TRBV28 and TRBJ2-2, with D perhaps matching TRBD1 (6 bases). Germline values: CDR1 MDHEN, CDR2 SYDVKM. The CDR3 runs 13 residues. CDR3 amino acids: CAISQGRPGELFF. The DNA for the CDR3 is TGTGCCATCAGTCAGGGGCGGCCCGGGGAGCTGTTTTTT. The whole variable domain, remainder taken from reference TRBV28 and TRBJ2-2, is DVKVTQSSRYLVKRTGEKVFLECVQDMDHENMFWYRQDPGLGLRLIYFSYDVKMKEKGDIPEGYSVSREKKERFSLILESASTNQTSMYLCAISQGRPGELFFGEGSRLTVL.

The chain has TRBV7-2 and TRBJ2-3; 8 bases fit TRBD2. This CDR3 spans 16 amino acids. Trimming took 4 bases from V and 2 from J; bases not matched to a gene: 8. CDR1 and CDR2 (germline): SGHTA, FQGNSA. This chain's CDR3 is CASSYPAGGLTDTQYF. In DNA form, the CDR3 reads TGTGCCAGCAGCTATCCGGCGGGGGGCCTCACAGATACGCAGTATTTT.

This clonotype was recorded a few times. The rearrangement joins TRBV20-1 to TRBJ2-7, with D maybe TRBD2 (5 bases). V lost 3 bases to trimming and J lost 2 bases, with 14 bases between them. In germline, CDR1 is DFQATT, CDR2 SNEGSKA (reference sequence). This CDR3 comprises 14 residues. Here the CDR3 reads CSARLLGIPYEQYF. The CDR3 DNA is TGCAGTGCTAGGCTACTCGGGATTCCCTACGAGCAGTACTTC.

The CDR3 here is CASSKEFSGPGSQPQHF. CDR3 bases: TGTGCCAGCAGCAAAGAATTCTCGGGGCCTGGTAGTCAGCCCCAGCATTTT. J is TRBJ1-5 and V is TRBV21-1; the D call TRBD1 from the table was never checked on the DNA. TRBV21-1 is shown as a pseudogene. The CDR3 length is 17 residues.

The sample holds a few counts of this clonotype. The chain carries TRBV20-1 and TRBJ1-4; tentatively, D is TRBD1 (6 bases). The germline CDR1 and CDR2 sequences are DFQATT and SNEGSKA (reference sequence). Trimming removed 7 bases from V and 8 bases from J, with 17 bases in between. This CDR3 is 13 amino acids long. The CDR3 loop is CSVSLQGSEKLFF. The CDR3 DNA sequence: TGCAGTGTCTCGCTACAGGGATCCGAAAAACTGTTTTTT.

V usage is TRBV6-1 and J usage is TRBJ1-1; 7 positions match TRBD1. Germline lookup yields CDR1 MNHNS and CDR2 SASEGT. This CDR3 contains 18 residues. V dropped 5 bases and J dropped 8; count of bases not matched to a gene: 23. The CDR3 spells CASSNPTGKGVLMMEAFF. Here the CDR3 DNA reads TGTGCCAGCAGTAATCCGACAGGGAAAGGAGTTTTGATGATGGAAGCTTTCTTT.

The chain employs TRBV9 and TRBJ1-1; D remains unclear. The CDR3 consists of 14 residues. Per germline, CDR1 SGDLS and CDR2 YYNGEE. V gave up 4 bases and J gave up 1 base, with 11 bases separating them. CDR3 amino acids: CASSTGRENTEAFF. For the CDR3, the DNA is TGTGCCAGCAGCACCGGACGGGAGAACACTGAAGCTTTCTTT.

The V gene is TRBV20-1, the J gene TRBJ2-3, with 8 bases identical to TRBD2. The V and J ends lost 5 bases and 0 bases, in that order; junction bases with no gene match: 10. The CDR3 extends over 16 amino acids. Germline-derived CDR1 and CDR2 are DFQATT and SNEGSKA (reference sequence). The CDR3 DNA is TGCAGTGCTGGAGGGACTAGTGGTTCTAGCACAGATACGCAGTATTTT. Translating gives CSAGGTSGSSTDTQYF.

This chain joins TRBV12-3 or TRBV12-4 and TRBJ2-3; D may correspond to TRBD1 or TRBD2 (6 bases each). V lost 4 bases and J lost 2, with 16 bases in between. The CDR3 runs to 16 residues. CDR3 in amino acids: CASSSGGTGYTDTQYF. Written as DNA, the CDR3 is TGTGCCAGCAGTTCCGGGGGAACAGGGTACACAGATACGCAGTATTTT.

This clonotype was detected only once. This chain uses TRBV6-1 with TRBJ2-2; D is uncertain. CDR3 length equals 12 residues. Deletions cut 2 bases from V and 7 bases from J, with 5 bases between. Germline CDR1 MNHNS, CDR2 SASEGT. The DNA for the CDR3 is TGTGCCAGCAGTGAACTAGTCGGGGAGCTGTTTTTT. Translation gives CASSELVGELFF.

This clonotype appeared a few times. The J gene is TRBJ2-1, the V gene TRBV21-1; TRBD2 reflects the table's D call only, with no check against the DNA. TRBV21-1 is shown as a pseudogene. There are 14 residues in the CDR3. Here the CDR3 reads CASSKVGRANEQFF. CDR3 coding DNA: TGTGCCAGCAGCAAAGTAGGAAGGGCCAATGAGCAGTTCTTC.

This clonotype was seen more than once but under ten times. The chain combines TRBV11-2 with TRBJ2-5, with no clear D. CDR1 is SGHAT, CDR2 FQNNGV, per germline. The CDR3 runs to 13 residues. Trimming pared 5 bases from V and 1 base from J, leaving 8 bases between. CDR3 in amino acids: CASSRSFQETQYF. In DNA, the CDR3 is TGTGCCAGCAGCCGTAGTTTCCAAGAGACCCAGTACTTC. Together with reference TRBV11-2 and TRBJ2-5, the CDR3 gives the full variable domain: EAGVAQSPRYKIIEKRQSVAFWCNPISGHATLYWYQQILGQGPKLLIQFQNNGVVDDSQLPKDRFSAERLKGVDSTLKIQPAKLEDSAVYLCASSRSFQETQYFGPGTRLLVL.

This clonotype was seen more than once but under ten times. The chain joins TRBV6-6 to TRBJ1-5; maybe TRBD1 (6 bases). CDR1 and CDR2 from the germline V gene are MNHNY and SVGAGI (reference sequence). This CDR3 region has 16 residues. The V gene lost 6 bases and the J gene lost 0 bases, with 15 bases spanning the gap. The chain's CDR3 is CASRPGHPYSNQPQHF. The CDR3 DNA is TGTGCCAGCAGGCCGGGACACCCTTATAGCAATCAGCCCCAGCATTTT.

The chain employs TRBV7-2 and TRBJ2-7, with D possibly matching TRBD2 (5 bases). The V gene's germline CDR1 is SGHTA and CDR2 FQGNSA. The CDR3 length is 16 residues. Trimming took 1 base from V and 0 from J, leaving 13 bases between them. In DNA, the CDR3 is TGTGCCAGCAGCTTAGATAGGTCCGCGGGCTCCTACGAGCAGTACTTC. It codes for CASSLDRSAGSYEQYF.

The chain joins TRBV9 to TRBJ2-3; 9 bases line up with TRBD2. The length of the CDR3 is 16 residues. The junction had 10 bases not matched to a gene; V was cut back by 6 bases and J by 2 bases. Germline lookup yields CDR1 SGDLS and CDR2 YYNGEE. The CDR3 sequence: CASTRDSGGLTDTQYF. CDR3 DNA sequence: TGTGCCAGCACCCGGGATAGCGGGGGCCTCACAGATACGCAGTATTTT.

This chain uses TRBV7-2 with TRBJ2-3; 10 bases map to TRBD2. Germline V gene data show CDR1 as SGHTA and CDR2 as FQGNSA. V gave up 5 bases and J gave up 5 bases; unmatched junction bases: 7. The CDR3 is made up of 15 amino acids. The CDR3 DNA reads TGTGCCAGCAGCAACTCGTGGACTAGCGGAGATACGCAGTATTTT. It specifies CASSNSWTSGDTQYF.

This clonotype has a handful of counts. The chain joins TRBV7-6 to TRBJ1-6; maybe TRBD1 (5 bases). Germline loops: CDR1 SGHVS, CDR2 FNYEAQ. Trimming cost V 2 bases and J 4 bases, with 12 bases left between them. The CDR3 length is 16 residues. The CDR3 DNA sequence: TGTGCCAGCAGCTTACGAGCAGAGGGGTATAATTCACCCCTCCACTTT. Translated: CASSLRAEGYNSPLHF.